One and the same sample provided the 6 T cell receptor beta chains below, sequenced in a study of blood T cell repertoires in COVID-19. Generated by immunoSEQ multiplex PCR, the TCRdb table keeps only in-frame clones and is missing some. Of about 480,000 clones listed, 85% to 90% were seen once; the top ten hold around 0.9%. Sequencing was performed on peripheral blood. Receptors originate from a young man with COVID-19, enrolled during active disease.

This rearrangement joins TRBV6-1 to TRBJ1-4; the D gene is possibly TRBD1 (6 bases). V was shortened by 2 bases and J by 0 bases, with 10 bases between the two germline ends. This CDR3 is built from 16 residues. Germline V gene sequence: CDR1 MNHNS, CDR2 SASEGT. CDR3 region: CASSENRDTTNEKLFF. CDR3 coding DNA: TGTGCCAGCAGTGAAAACAGGGATACAACTAATGAAAAACTGTTTTTT.

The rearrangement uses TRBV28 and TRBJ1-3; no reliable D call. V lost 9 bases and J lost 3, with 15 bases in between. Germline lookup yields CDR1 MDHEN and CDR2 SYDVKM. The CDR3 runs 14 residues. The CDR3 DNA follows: TGTGCCAGTACCCCCGGCGGGGTTGGAAACACCATATATTTT. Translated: CASTPGGVGNTIYF.

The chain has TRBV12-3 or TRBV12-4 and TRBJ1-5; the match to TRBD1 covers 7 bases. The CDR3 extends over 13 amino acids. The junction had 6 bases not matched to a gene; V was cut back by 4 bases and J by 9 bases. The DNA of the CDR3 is TGTGCCAGCAGTTCCACAGGGGAACGGCCCCAGCATTTT. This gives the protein CASSSTGERPQHF.

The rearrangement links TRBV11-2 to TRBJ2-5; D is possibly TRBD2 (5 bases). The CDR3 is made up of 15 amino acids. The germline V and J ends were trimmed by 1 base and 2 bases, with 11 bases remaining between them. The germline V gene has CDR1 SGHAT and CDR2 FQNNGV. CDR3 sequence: CASSLGVGEQETQYF. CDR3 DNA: TGTGCCAGCAGCTTAGGAGTCGGGGAACAAGAGACCCAGTACTTC.

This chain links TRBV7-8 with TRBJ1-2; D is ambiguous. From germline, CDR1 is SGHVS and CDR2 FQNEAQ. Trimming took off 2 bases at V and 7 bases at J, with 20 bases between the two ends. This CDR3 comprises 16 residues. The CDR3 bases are TGTGCCAGCAGCTTAAATCTAGCTCAACTATCCGCTGGCTACACCTTC. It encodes CASSLNLAQLSAGYTF.

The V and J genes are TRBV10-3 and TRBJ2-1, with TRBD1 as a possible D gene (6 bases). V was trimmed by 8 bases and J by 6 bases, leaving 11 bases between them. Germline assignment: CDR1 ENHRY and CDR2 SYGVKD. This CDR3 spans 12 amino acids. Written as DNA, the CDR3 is TGTGCCATCGGTCAACAGGGCAATGAGCAGTTCTTC. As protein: CAIGQQGNEQFF.